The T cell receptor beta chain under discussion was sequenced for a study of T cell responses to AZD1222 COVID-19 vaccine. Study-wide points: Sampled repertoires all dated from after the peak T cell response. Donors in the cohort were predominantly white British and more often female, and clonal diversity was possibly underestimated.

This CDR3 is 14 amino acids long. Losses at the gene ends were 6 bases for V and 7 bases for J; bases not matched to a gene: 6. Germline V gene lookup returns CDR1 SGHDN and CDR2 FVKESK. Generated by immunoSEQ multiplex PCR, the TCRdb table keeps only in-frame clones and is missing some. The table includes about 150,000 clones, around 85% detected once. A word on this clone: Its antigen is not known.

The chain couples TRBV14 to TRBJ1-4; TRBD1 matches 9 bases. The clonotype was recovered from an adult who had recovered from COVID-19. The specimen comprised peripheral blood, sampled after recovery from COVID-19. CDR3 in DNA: TGTGCCAGCAGTAACAGGGGGCGATCTGAAAAACTGTTTTTT. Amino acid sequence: CASSNRGRSEKLFF.